This T cell receptor beta chain comes out of a study of cytomegalovirus exposure and HLA in healthy donors. The PCR employed 60 Vbeta primers together with 13 Jbeta primers. The data were produced by immunoSEQ multiplex PCR, yet TCRdb's version contains in-frame clones alone and is incomplete. The sample records around 140,000 clones, roughly three quarters being singletons. The J segment lost 10 bases and the V segment lost 2 bases, leaving 9 bases of the junction unmatched. The CDR3 sequence is 13 residues long. From germline, CDR1 is GTSNPN and CDR2 SVGIG (reference sequence). The chain carries TRBV30 and TRBJ2-3; 7 nucleotides align to TRBD2. The sequencing input was PBMCs. This clonotype originated in a woman aged 18-30 years in good health and CMV-seronegative. CDR3: CAWSPSRTSAQYF. CDR3 bases: TGTGCCTGGAGTCCCTCGAGGACTAGTGCGCAGTATTTT.